The clone carrying this T cell receptor (beta chain) occurred once. Its specificity is not known. The entry originates in a study of molecular identifiers for immune sequencing clone quantification. Findings and caveats of the study: In a background of around 1 million naive cells, spiked Jurkat TCR RNA from one cell was reportedly detectable. Barcode collisions between identical TCR molecules could shrink estimates of highly expanded clone sizes.

The germline CDR1 and CDR2 sequences are SEHNR and FQNEAQ (reference sequence). CDR3 length: 13 amino acids. V was clipped by 1 base and J by 4 bases, with 6 bases between them. Previously described methods and listed TCR primers produced bulk TCR libraries. MiXCR was run by TCRdb on the PCR reads, yielding one entry per CDR3 protein. The sample includes 40,000 to 45,000 distinct CDR3 sequences, 19% of them seen just once. Libraries of naive CD8 cells were prepared from about 20,000 to 1,000,000 sorted cells using 10%, 30% or 50% RNA. This clonotype was obtained from a human donor in good health. Some libraries in this study had Jurkat cell RNA spiked in. Sequencing used naive CD8+ T cells from blood, with Jurkat cell RNA spiked in. Subset denoted: FACS-sorted CD8+CD4-CCR7+CD45RA+ naive T cells. The chain links TRBV7-9 to TRBJ2-3; unclear D gene. CDR3 in DNA: TGTGCCAGCAGCTTAGAAGCCCCAGATACGCAGTATTTT. This codes for CASSLEAPDTQYF.